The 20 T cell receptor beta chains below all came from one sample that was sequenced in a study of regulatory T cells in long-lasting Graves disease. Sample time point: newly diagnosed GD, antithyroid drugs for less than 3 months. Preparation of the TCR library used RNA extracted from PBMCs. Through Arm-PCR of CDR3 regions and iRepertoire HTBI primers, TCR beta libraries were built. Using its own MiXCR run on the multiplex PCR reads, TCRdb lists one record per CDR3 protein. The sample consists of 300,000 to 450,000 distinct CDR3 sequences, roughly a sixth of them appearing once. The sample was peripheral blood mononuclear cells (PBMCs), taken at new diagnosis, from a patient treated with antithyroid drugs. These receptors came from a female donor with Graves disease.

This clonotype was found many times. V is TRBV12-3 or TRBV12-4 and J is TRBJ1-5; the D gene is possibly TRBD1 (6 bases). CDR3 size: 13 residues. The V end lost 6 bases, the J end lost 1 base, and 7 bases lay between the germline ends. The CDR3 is CASRTGSNQPQHF. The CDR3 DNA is TGTGCCAGCAGAACAGGGAGCAATCAGCCCCAGCATTTT.

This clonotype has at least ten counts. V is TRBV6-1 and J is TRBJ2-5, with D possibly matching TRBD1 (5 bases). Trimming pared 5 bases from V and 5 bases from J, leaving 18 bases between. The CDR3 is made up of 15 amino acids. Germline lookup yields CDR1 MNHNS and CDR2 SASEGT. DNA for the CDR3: TGTGCCAGCAGTCTAGGGGCCTCGGCAGGGGAGACCCAGTACTTC. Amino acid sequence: CASSLGASAGETQYF.

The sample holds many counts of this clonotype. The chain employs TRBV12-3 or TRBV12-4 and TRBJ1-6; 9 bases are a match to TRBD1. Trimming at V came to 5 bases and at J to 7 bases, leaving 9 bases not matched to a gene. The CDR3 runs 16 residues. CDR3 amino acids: CASSLGTGGPNSPLHF. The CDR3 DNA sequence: TGTGCCAGCAGTCTCGGTACAGGGGGCCCAAATTCACCCCTCCACTTT.

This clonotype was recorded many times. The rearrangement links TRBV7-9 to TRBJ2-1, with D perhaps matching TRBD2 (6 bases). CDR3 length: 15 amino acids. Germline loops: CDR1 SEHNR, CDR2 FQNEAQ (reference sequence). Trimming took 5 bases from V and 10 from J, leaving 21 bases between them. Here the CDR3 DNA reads TGTGCCAGCAGCCCGATACTAGTTATCCGGGGGGAGCAGTTCTTC. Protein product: CASSPILVIRGEQFF.

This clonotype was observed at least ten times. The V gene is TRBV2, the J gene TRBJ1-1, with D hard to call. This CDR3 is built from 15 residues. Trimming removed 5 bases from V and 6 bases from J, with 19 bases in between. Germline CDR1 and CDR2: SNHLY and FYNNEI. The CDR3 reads CASSPSRTQSSEAFF. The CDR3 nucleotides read TGTGCCAGCAGTCCCAGCCGTACACAATCGTCTGAAGCTTTCTTT.

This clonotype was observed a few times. This CDR3 is CASLLGAYNEQFF. CDR3 sequence (DNA): TGTGCCAGCCTCCTGGGGGCCTACAATGAGCAGTTCTTC. This sequence joins TRBV6-1 and TRBJ2-1; tentatively, D is TRBD1 or TRBD2 (5 bases each). Trimming took 8 bases from V and 2 from J, leaving 10 bases between them. Per the germline V gene, CDR1 is MNHNS and CDR2 is SASEGT. CDR3 size: 13 residues.

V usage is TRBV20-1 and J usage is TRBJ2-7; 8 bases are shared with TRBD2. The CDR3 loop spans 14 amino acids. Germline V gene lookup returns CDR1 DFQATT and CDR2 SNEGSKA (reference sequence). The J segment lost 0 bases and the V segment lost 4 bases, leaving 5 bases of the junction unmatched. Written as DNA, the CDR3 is TGCAGTGCTACGGGGGGGACTGGCTCCTACGAGCAGTACTTC. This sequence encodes CSATGGTGSYEQYF.

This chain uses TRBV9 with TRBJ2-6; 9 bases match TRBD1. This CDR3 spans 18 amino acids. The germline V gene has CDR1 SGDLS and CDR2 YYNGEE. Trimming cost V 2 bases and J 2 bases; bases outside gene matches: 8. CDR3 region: CASSVPDRGKTGANVLTF. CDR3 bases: TGTGCCAGCAGCGTCCCGGACAGGGGAAAGACTGGGGCCAACGTCCTGACTTTC.

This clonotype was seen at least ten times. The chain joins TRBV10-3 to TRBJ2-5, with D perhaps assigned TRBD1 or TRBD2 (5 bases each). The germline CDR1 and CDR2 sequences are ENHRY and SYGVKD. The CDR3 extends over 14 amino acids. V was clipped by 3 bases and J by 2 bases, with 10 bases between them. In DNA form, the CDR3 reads TGTGCCATCAGTGAAGGGGACGGACAAGAGACCCAGTACTTC. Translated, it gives CAISEGDGQETQYF.

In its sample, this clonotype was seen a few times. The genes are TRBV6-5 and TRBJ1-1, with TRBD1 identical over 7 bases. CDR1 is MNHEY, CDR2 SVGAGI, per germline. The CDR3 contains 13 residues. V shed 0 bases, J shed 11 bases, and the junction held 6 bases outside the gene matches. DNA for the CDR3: TGTGCCAGCAGTTACTCCACCGGGACAGTCGCTTTCTTT. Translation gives CASSYSTGTVAFF.

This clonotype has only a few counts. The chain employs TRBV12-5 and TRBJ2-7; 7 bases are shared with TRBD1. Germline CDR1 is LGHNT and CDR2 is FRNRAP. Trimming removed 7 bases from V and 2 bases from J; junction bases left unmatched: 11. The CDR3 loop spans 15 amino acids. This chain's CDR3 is CASAQGTYLAYEQYF. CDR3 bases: TGTGCTAGTGCACAGGGGACCTACCTTGCCTACGAGCAGTACTTC. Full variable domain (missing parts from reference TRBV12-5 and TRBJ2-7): DARVTQTPRHKVTEMGQEVTMRCQPILGHNTVFWYRQTMMQGLELLAYFRNRAPLDDSGMPKDRFSAEMPDATLATLKIQPSEPRDSAVYFCASAQGTYLAYEQYFGPGTRLTVT.

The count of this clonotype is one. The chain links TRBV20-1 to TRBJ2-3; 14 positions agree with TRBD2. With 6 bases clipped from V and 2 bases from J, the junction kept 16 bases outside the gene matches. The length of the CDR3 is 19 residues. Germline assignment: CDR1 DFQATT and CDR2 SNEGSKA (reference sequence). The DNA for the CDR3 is TGCAGTGCCAGTCTAGGGGCTCCGGGACTAGCGGGGGTCACAGATACGCAGTATTTT. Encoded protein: CSASLGAPGLAGVTDTQYF.

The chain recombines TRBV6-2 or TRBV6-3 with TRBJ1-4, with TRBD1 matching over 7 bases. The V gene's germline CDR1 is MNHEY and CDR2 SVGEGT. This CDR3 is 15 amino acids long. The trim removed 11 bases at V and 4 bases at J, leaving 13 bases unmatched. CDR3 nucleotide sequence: TGTGCCGGGGGGATAAGGGGACAGCTTAATGAAAAACTGTTTTTT. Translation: CAGGIRGQLNEKLFF.

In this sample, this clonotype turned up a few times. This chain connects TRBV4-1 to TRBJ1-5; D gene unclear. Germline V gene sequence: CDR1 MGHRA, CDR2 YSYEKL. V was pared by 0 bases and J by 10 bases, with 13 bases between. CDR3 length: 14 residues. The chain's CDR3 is CASSQDSLAGPQHF. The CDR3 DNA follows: TGCGCCAGCAGCCAAGATTCGTTGGCCGGACCCCAGCATTTT.

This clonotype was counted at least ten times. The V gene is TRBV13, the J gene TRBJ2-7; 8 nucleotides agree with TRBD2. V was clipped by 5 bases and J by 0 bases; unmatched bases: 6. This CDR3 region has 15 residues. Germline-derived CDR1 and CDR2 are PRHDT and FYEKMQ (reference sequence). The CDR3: CASSVTGGSSYEQYF. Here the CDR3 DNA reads TGTGCCAGCAGCGTAACGGGAGGGTCCTCCTACGAGCAGTACTTC.

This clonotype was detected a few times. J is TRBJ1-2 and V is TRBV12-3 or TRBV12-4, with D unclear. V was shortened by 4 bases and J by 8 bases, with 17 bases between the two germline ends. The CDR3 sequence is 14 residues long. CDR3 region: CASSSEATVGGYTF. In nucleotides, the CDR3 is TGTGCCAGCAGTTCTGAGGCGACGGTGGGCGGCTACACCTTC.

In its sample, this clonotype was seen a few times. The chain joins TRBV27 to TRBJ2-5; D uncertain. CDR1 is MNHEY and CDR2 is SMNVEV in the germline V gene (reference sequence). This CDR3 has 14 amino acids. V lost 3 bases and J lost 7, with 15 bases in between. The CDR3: CASSFGGSMGTQYF. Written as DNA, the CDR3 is TGTGCCAGCAGTTTTGGTGGATCGATGGGGACCCAGTACTTC.

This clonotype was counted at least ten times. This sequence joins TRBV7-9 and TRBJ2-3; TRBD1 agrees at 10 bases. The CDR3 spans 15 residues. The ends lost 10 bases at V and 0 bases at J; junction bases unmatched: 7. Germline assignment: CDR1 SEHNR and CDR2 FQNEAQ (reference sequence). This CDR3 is CATPGTGDSTDTQYF. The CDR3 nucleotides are TGTGCCACCCCGGGGACAGGGGATAGCACAGATACGCAGTATTTT.

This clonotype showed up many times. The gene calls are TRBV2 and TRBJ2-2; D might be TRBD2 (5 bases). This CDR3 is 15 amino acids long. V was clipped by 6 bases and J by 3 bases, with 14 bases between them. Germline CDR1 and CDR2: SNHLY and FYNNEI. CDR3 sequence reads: CASSKTGIHTGELFF. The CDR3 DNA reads TGTGCCAGCAGCAAGACCGGGATTCACACCGGGGAGCTGTTTTTT. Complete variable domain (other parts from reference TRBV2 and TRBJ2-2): EPEVTQTPSHQVTQMGQEVILRCVPISNHLYFYWYRQILGQKVEFLVSFYNNEISEKSEIFDDQFSVERPDGSNFTLKIRSTKLEDSAMYFCASSKTGIHTGELFFGEGSRLTVL.

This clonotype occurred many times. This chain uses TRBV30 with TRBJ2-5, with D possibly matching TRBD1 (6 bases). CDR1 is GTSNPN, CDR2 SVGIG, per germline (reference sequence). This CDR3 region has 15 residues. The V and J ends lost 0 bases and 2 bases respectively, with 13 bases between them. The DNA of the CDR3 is TGTGCCTGGAGTGTAGGTTGGACAGAACAAGAGACCCAGTACTTC. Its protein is CAWSVGWTEQETQYF.